This TCR beta chain was documented in a study of CD8+CD57+ T cells in acquired aplastic anemia. The study, taken as a whole, reports: Both patients and controls carried the same twenty-nine CD8+ CDR3 sequences.

Sequencing involved patients with CD8+CD57+ cell expansion previously shown by flow cytometry. Receipt of therapy had not occurred in any patient by the time of blood sampling. It was genomic DNA that served as the template for profiling TCR beta VDJ and CDR3. Via MiXCR, TCRdb re-called the reads, giving one row per CDR3 protein. The table shows roughly 250,000 distinct CDR3 sequences, with about 80% occurring only once. CDR1 is SGDLS, CDR2 YYNGEE, per germline. With V trimmed by 0 bases and J by 3 bases, 3 bases remained unmatched. The CDR3 is 14 amino acids. A few counts support this clonotype. The target antigen is unknown.

Sequencing was performed on sorted CD4+, CD8+, or CD8+CD57+ T cells (not recorded which) from PBMCs. The source of this sequence is a human donor with aplastic anemia. The chain couples TRBV9 to TRBJ2-7; 7 bases are a match to TRBD1. This CDR3 reads CASSVGQGDYEQYF. The CDR3 DNA reads TGTGCCAGCAGCGTAGGGCAGGGGGACTACGAGCAGTACTTC.